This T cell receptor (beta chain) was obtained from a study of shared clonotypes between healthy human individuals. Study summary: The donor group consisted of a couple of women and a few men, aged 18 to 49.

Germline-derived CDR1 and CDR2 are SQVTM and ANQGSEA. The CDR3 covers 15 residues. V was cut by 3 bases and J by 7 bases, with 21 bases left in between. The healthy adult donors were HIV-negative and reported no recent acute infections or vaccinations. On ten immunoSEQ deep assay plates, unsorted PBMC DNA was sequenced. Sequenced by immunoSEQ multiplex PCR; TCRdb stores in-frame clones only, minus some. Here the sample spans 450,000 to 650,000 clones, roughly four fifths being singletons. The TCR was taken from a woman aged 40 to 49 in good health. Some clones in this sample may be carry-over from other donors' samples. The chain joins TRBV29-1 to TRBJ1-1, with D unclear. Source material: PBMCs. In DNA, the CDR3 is TGCAGCGTTGATAAAGAAGGGATTGGGGTCATTGAAGCTTTCTTT. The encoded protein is CSVDKEGIGVIEAFF.